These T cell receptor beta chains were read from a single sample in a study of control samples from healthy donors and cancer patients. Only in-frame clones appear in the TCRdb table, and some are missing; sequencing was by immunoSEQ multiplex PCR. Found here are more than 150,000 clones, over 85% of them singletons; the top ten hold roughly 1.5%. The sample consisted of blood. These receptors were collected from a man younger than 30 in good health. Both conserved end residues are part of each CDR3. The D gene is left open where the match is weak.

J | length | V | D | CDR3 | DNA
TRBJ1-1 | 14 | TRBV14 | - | CASRKGHSPTEAFF | TGTGCCAGCAGAAAGGGACACTCCCCGACCGAAGCTTTCTTT
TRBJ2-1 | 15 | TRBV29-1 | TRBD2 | CSVFGIGLAGIEQFF | TGCAGCGTCTTTGGCATCGGACTAGCGGGGATTGAGCAGTTCTTC
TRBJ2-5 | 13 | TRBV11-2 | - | CASSLERQETQYF | TGTGCCAGCAGCTTAGAGAGACAAGAGACCCAGTACTTC
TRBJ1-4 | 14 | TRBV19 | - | CASSPRLANEKLFF | TGTGCCAGTAGTCCCCGCCTGGCTAATGAAAAACTGTTTTTT
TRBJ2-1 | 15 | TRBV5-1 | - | CASSLEGGGYDEQFF | TGCGCCAGCAGCTTGGAGGGAGGGGGTTACGATGAGCAGTTCTTC
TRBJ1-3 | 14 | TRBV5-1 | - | CASSRQGSGNTIYF | TGCGCCAGCAGCAGGCAGGGCTCTGGAAACACCATATATTTT
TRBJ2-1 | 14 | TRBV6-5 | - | CAAKPGPSYNEQFF | TGTGCCGCCAAACCGGGGCCCTCCTACAATGAGCAGTTCTTC
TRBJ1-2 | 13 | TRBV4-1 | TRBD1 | CASSRQGAYGYTF | TGCGCCAGCAGCCGACAGGGGGCCTATGGCTACACCTTC
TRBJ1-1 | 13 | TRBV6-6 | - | CASSLGGLTEAFF | TGTGCCAGCAGTTTGGGGGGGCTGACTGAAGCTTTCTTT
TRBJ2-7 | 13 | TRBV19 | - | CASKSHRDYEQYF | TGTGCCAGTAAGTCGCACAGGGACTACGAGCAGTACTTC
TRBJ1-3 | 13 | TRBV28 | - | CASRLFSGNTIYF | TGTGCCAGCAGGTTGTTCTCTGGAAACACCATATATTTT
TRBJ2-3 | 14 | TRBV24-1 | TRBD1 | CATSDSGQADTQYF | TGTGCCACCAGTGACTCGGGACAGGCAGATACGCAGTATTTT
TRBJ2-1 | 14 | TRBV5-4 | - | CASSPWTGRGEQFF | TGTGCCAGCAGCCCCTGGACAGGGAGGGGTGAGCAGTTCTTC